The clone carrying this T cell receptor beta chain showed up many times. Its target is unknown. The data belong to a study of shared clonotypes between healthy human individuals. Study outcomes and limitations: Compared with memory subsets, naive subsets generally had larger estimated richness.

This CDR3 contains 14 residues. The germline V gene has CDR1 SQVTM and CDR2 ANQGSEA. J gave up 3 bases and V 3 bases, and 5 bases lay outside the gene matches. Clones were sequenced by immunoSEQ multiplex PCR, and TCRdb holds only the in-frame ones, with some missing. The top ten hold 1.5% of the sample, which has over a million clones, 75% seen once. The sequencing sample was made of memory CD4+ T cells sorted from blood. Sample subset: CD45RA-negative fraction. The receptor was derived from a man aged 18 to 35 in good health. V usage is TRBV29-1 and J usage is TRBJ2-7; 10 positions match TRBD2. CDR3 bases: TGCAGCGTTGACCACCCTAGCGGGGGCTACGAGCAGTACTTC. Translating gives CSVDHPSGGYEQYF.